This paragraph reports one TCR beta chain. This clone was counted a single time. Its target antigen remains unknown. Within one base of it there is no much larger clone, and no base qualities were kept. This specimen comes from a study of control samples from healthy donors and cancer patients (dated by TCRdb to the early 2020s). Library preparation was by the immunoSEQ multiplex PCR assay. TCRdb stores this immuneACCESS table with in-frame sequences only. Part of the clones is absent; in the studies checked, under half of the shortfall reflects unresolved V genes, and no reason is known for the rest. This sample is represented by 350,000 to 450,000 clones; 80% to 95% of them were singletons. The top ten constitute around 6.8% of the sample. CDR1 is given as SGHTA and CDR2 as FQGNSA, both from the germline V gene. At the junction V is shortened by 1 base and J by 0 bases, with 7 bases in between. Reading from cysteine to phenylalanine, the CDR3 counts 14 amino acids. Kept here is only the CDR3 DNA, which spans 42 bases and is read in frame from base 1.

Sequencing input: PBMCs. The source is a man aged 35 to 55 with head and neck cancer. The V and J genes are TRBV7-2 and TRBJ2-7, with the D gene too uncertain to name. In nucleotides, the sequence is TGTGCCAGCAGCTTAGAGGTGACCTCCTACGAGCAGTACTTC. Its amino acids are CASSLEVTSYEQYF.